This T cell receptor (beta chain) is drawn from a study of monozygotic twins with inflammatory bowel disease. General study findings and limits: Comparison of concordant versus discordant twins revealed no difference in repertoire similarity, possibly due to limited power. The authors found no support for a single strong IBD-associated signal or clonotype.

Germline V gives CDR1 ENHRY, CDR2 SYGVKD. The length of the CDR3 is 12 residues. An approximately 2.3 ml blood sample was drawn per donor. Comment on this clonotype: The antigen remains unidentified.

Template switching incorporated UMIs with a 6-nucleotide sample barcode. With the 5' RACE reads reprocessed, TCRdb shows one record per CDR3 protein and no DNA. The sample totals approximately 400,000 distinct CDR3 sequences. The chain is built from TRBV10-3 and TRBJ1-5. Sequenced sample: blood. This receptor was obtained from a human donor with ulcerative colitis or Crohn's disease, or a healthy co-twin of an affected twin (not recorded which). CDR3 loop: CAISESGQPQHF.